The 29 T cell receptor beta chains presented below share a single source sample, sequenced in a study of liver allograft versus peripheral blood T cells. Study-wide context: Repertoires of T cell receptors in transplanted livers were compared with recipients' peripheral blood repertoires.

TCRdb recomputed calls from the reads with MiXCR, one row per CDR3 protein. The data contain about 7,900 distinct CDR3 sequences, around a fifth of them singletons. The receptors shown here come from a human patient who had a liver transplant. Some T cells here may be from the graft donor.

By its share, this clonotype is medium-sized. The V call is TRBV13, the J call TRBJ2-1, with TRBD2 matching 12 bases. Germline CDR1 PRHDT, CDR2 FYEKMQ (reference sequence). The J segment lost 2 bases and the V segment lost 6 bases, leaving 5 bases of the junction unmatched. The CDR3 extends over 16 amino acids. CDR3 region: CASRRSSGGAYNEQFF. The CDR3 nucleotides are TGTGCCAGCAGGCGATCTAGCGGGGGGGCCTACAATGAGCAGTTCTTC.

The chain couples TRBV5-4 to TRBJ2-7, with a tentative D call TRBD2 (5 bases). CDR3 length: 11 residues. The germline V gene has CDR1 SGHNT and CDR2 YYREEE (reference sequence). Trimming stripped 5 bases from V and 5 bases from J, with 8 bases between. CDR3 region: CASSLADEQYF. CDR3 sequence (DNA): TGTGCCAGCAGTCTAGCTGACGAGCAGTACTTC.

By share of the sample, this clonotype is medium-sized. The gene calls are TRBV6-6 and TRBJ1-5; D is possibly TRBD1 (6 bases). V lost 6 bases and J 7 bases, leaving 10 bases between the germline ends. Germline CDR1 is MNHNY and CDR2 is SVGAGI (reference sequence). The CDR3 has 12 amino acids. Here the CDR3 reads CASSYREQPQHF. DNA for the CDR3: TGTGCCAGCAGCTACAGGGAACAGCCCCAGCATTTT.

The sample holds a few counts of this clonotype. This rearrangement joins TRBV20-1 to TRBJ2-7; 7 nucleotides match TRBD1. CDR3 length: 11 amino acids. Germline V gives CDR1 DFQATT, CDR2 SNEGSKA (reference sequence). CDR3 in DNA: TGCAGCCCCGGGACAGTGAACGAGCAGTACTTC. This codes for CSPGTVNEQYF.

By share, this clonotype ranks as medium-sized. This chain joins TRBV29-1 and TRBJ1-1; weak D call: TRBD1 (5 bases). The CDR3 loop spans 12 amino acids. Trimming cost V 4 bases and J 4 bases, with 10 bases left between them. Germline V gene lookup returns CDR1 SQVTM and CDR2 ANQGSEA. In nucleotides, the CDR3 is TGCAGCGTTGGACAGCGCTTCACTGAAGCTTTCTTT. Encoded protein: CSVGQRFTEAFF.

Concerning this clonotype itself: A much larger clone is a single base away; this may be a read error. This sequence joins TRBV9 and TRBJ1-6; no definite D call. This CDR3 spans 14 amino acids. Germline V gene sequence: CDR1 SGDLS, CDR2 YYNGEE. The CDR3: CASTPGTYNSPLYF. CDR3 sequence (DNA): TGTGCCAGCACCCCGGGAACCTATAATTCACCCCTCTACTTT.

This rearrangement joins TRBV27 to TRBJ2-1; tentatively, D is TRBD2 (6 bases). Germline loops: CDR1 MNHEY, CDR2 SMNVEV (reference sequence). The CDR3 loop spans 12 amino acids. Between the trimmed V and J ends, which lost 5 bases and 8 bases, there was a span of 10 bases. CDR3 nucleotides: TGTGCCAGCAGTCCTCGGAGGGATGAGCAGTTCTTC. Its translation is CASSPRRDEQFF.

This clonotype is categorized as medium-sized (0.01 to 0.1%). V usage is TRBV10-3 and J usage is TRBJ1-1; 8 bases align to TRBD1. J was trimmed by 3 bases and V by 0 bases; bases with no gene match: 3. The CDR3 length is 15 residues. Germline V gives CDR1 ENHRY, CDR2 SYGVKD. The CDR3 here is CAISESKDRDTEAFF. The CDR3 DNA follows: TGTGCCATCAGTGAGTCGAAGGACAGGGACACTGAAGCTTTCTTT.

By share, this clonotype ranks as medium-sized. The rearrangement links TRBV10-3 to TRBJ1-4; no reliable D call. Trimming removed 0 bases from V and 0 bases from J, with 8 bases in between. The CDR3 spans 16 residues. The V gene's germline CDR1 is ENHRY and CDR2 SYGVKD. Here the CDR3 DNA reads TGTGCCATCAGTGAGTCGAGGGCAGCAACTAATGAAAAACTGTTTTTT. Translating it yields CAISESRAATNEKLFF.

The CDR3 coding sequence is TGTGCCAGCAGTTCGAGTTCAAGGCGGGCCGGTGAAAAACTGTTTTTT. Amino acids: CASSSSSRRAGEKLFF. The chain carries TRBV27 and TRBJ1-4; D call uncertain. The CDR3 consists of 16 residues. V was cut by 4 bases and J by 7 bases, with 19 bases left in between. CDR1 MNHEY and CDR2 SMNVEV come from the germline V gene (reference sequence).

Judged by abundance, this clonotype is large. This chain uses TRBV7-9 with TRBJ2-7, with D perhaps matching TRBD1 or TRBD2 (5 bases each). This CDR3 has 14 residues. Germline V CDR1 and CDR2: SEHNR, FQNEAQ (reference sequence). V was trimmed by 1 base and J by 5 bases, leaving 12 bases between them. As DNA, the CDR3 is TGTGCCAGCAGCTTAGTGGGGGTGTGGGACGAGCAGTACTTC. As protein: CASSLVGVWDEQYF. The whole variable domain, filled in from reference TRBV7-9 and TRBJ2-7, reads DTGVSQNPRHKITKRGQNVTFRCDPISEHNRLYWYRQTLGQGPEFLTYFQNEAQLEKSRLLSDRFSAERPKGSFSTLEIQRTEQGDSAMYLCASSLVGVWDEQYFGPGTRLTVT.

In its sample, this clonotype was seen a few times. The chain combines TRBV20-1 with TRBJ1-2, with TRBD1 matching over 7 bases. J lost 8 bases, V lost 3 bases, and 12 bases had no gene match. The CDR3 consists of 14 residues. Germline CDR1 reads DFQATT; CDR2 reads SNEGSKA (reference sequence). As DNA, the CDR3 is TGCAGTGCTAGGGGGAACGACAGGGTTGGGGGCTACACCTTC. It specifies CSARGNDRVGGYTF.

This clonotype is labeled medium-sized. The gene calls are TRBV7-9 and TRBJ1-1, with D tentatively TRBD1 (5 bases). The CDR3 spans 15 residues. Germline V gene lookup returns CDR1 SEHNR and CDR2 FQNEAQ (reference sequence). Trimming cost V 1 base and J 4 bases, with 13 bases left between them. As DNA, the CDR3 is TGTGCCAGCAGCTTAGGGGGCGGATTTTTCACTGAAGCTTTCTTT. Protein: CASSLGGGFFTEAFF.

Sample share makes this clonotype large. This rearrangement joins TRBV19 to TRBJ1-1; 8 bases map to TRBD1. Germline lookup yields CDR1 LNHDA and CDR2 SQIVND (reference sequence). Germline trimming cut 1 base from V and 1 base from J; bases unmatched to any gene: 11. The CDR3 has 18 amino acids. CDR3 amino acids: CASSIVGGRTGRNTEAFF. In DNA form, the CDR3 reads TGTGCCAGTAGTATAGTTGGGGGTCGGACAGGGAGGAACACTGAAGCTTTCTTT.

This clonotype was observed a handful of times. The rearrangement joins TRBV12-3 or TRBV12-4 to TRBJ1-1, with TRBD1 matching 11 bases. The CDR3 is 14 amino acids. Trimming removed 8 bases from V and 5 bases from J; junction bases left unmatched: 7. The CDR3 coding sequence is TGTGCCAGCCATCCCGGGACAGGGGGGACTGAAGCTTTCTTT. It codes for CASHPGTGGTEAFF.

V usage is TRBV7-9 and J usage is TRBJ1-2, with 9 positions matching TRBD1. Germline lookup yields CDR1 SEHNR and CDR2 FQNEAQ (reference sequence). The CDR3 extends over 15 amino acids. The V and J ends lost 1 base and 4 bases, in that order; junction bases with no gene match: 4. CDR3 coding DNA: TGTGCCAGCAGCTTAGTGGGACAGGGAAGCTATGGCTACACCTTC. Translated: CASSLVGQGSYGYTF.

By frequency in the sample, this clonotype is medium-sized. The J gene is TRBJ2-7, the V gene TRBV18; 9 nucleotides align to TRBD1. The germline CDR1 and CDR2 sequences are KGHSH and LQKENI. This CDR3 spans 16 amino acids. The trim removed 3 bases at V and 2 bases at J, leaving 8 bases unmatched. The CDR3, as DNA: TGTGCCAGCTCACCTTCCGGGACAGGGAGAGCCTACGAGCAGTACTTC. Its protein product is CASSPSGTGRAYEQYF.

This clonotype was observed many times. Here the CDR3 reads CASSYSAGGIIGYGYTF. In nucleotides, the CDR3 is TGTGCCAGCAGTTACTCGGCAGGGGGCATTATAGGCTATGGCTACACCTTC. V is TRBV6-5 and J is TRBJ1-2; 8 bases map to TRBD1. The CDR3 runs 17 residues. V gave up 0 bases and J gave up 4 bases; unmatched junction bases: 10. Germline V CDR1 and CDR2: MNHEY, SVGAGI.

This sequence joins TRBV12-3 or TRBV12-4 and TRBJ1-2; D is undetermined. CDR3 length: 14 residues. The V gene lost 7 bases and the J gene lost 4 bases, with 16 bases spanning the gap. This chain's CDR3 is CASTPLGLGYGYTF. CDR3 coding DNA: TGTGCCAGCACCCCCCTAGGCCTGGGCTATGGCTACACCTTC.

V gene TRBV6-5 combines with J gene TRBJ1-2, with no clear D. CDR1 MNHEY and CDR2 SVGAGI come from the germline V gene. CDR3 length equals 15 residues. Trimming left V 6 bases short and J 3 bases short, with 17 bases between. The CDR3 loop reads CASRLAVGRDYGYTF. Written as DNA, the CDR3 is TGTGCCAGCAGGCTGGCAGTTGGGAGGGACTATGGCTACACCTTC.

In its sample, this clonotype is medium-sized. As DNA, the CDR3 is TGTGCCAGCAGTTACGGGACCTCTGGAAACACCATATATTTT. Translation gives CASSYGTSGNTIYF. The chain uses TRBV6-2 or TRBV6-3 and TRBJ1-3, with D perhaps TRBD1 (5 bases). This CDR3 has 14 amino acids. The germline V gene encodes CDR1 MNHEY and CDR2 SVGEGT. V was shortened by 2 bases and J by 0 bases, with 5 bases between the two germline ends.

By sample share, this clonotype is medium-sized. The gene calls are TRBV27 and TRBJ2-1, with D tentatively TRBD2 (5 bases). The CDR3 covers 16 residues. V was cut by 5 bases and J by 3 bases, with 17 bases left in between. The germline V gene encodes CDR1 MNHEY and CDR2 SMNVEV (reference sequence). In DNA, the CDR3 is TGTGCCAGCAGTCAGGCACTAGGGAATCTCTACAATGAGCAGTTCTTC. Translation: CASSQALGNLYNEQFF.

By sample fraction, this clonotype is medium-sized (0.01 to 0.1%). The CDR3 sequence is CASKGGGSEAFF. Here the CDR3 DNA reads TGTGCCAGTAAGGGAGGGGGGTCTGAAGCTTTCTTT. The V and J genes are TRBV19 and TRBJ1-1; a weak D match, TRBD1 (6 bases). The CDR3 is made up of 12 amino acids. The germline V and J ends were trimmed by 7 bases and 6 bases, with 12 bases remaining between them. Germline V CDR1 and CDR2: LNHDA, SQIVND (reference sequence).

The table lists this clonotype with many counts. This chain uses TRBV6-2 or TRBV6-3 with TRBJ1-1, with 8 positions matching TRBD1. In germline, CDR1 is MNHEY, CDR2 SVGEGT. The CDR3 consists of 16 residues. V lost 2 bases and J lost 2; bases outside the gene matches: 7. The CDR3 region is CASSYQSDRGNTEAFF. CDR3 coding DNA: TGTGCCAGCAGTTACCAATCCGACAGGGGTAACACTGAAGCTTTCTTT.

The chain links TRBV5-6 to TRBJ1-2; D not resolved. Trimming took off 0 bases at V and 3 bases at J, with 12 bases between the two ends. Germline assignment: CDR1 SGHDT and CDR2 YYEEEE. CDR3 length equals 15 residues. This CDR3 reads CASSLGGNEYYGYTF. The CDR3, as DNA: TGTGCCAGCAGCTTGGGAGGTAATGAGTACTATGGCTACACCTTC.

There are many counts of this clonotype. V usage is TRBV13 and J usage is TRBJ2-7, with D possibly TRBD2 on 7 matching bases. CDR1 PRHDT and CDR2 FYEKMQ come from the germline V gene (reference sequence). The V and J ends lost 5 bases and 4 bases respectively, with 15 bases between them. The CDR3 has 14 amino acids. The CDR3 sequence is CASSLRGAPYEQYF. In DNA, the CDR3 is TGTGCCAGCAGCCTCCGGGGGGCCCCATACGAGCAGTACTTC. Filled out from reference TRBV13 and TRBJ2-7, the complete variable domain reads AAGVIQSPRHLIKEKRETATLKCYPIPRHDTVYWYQQGPGQDPQFLISFYEKMQSDKGSIPDRFSAQQFSDYHSELNMSSLELGDSALYFCASSLRGAPYEQYFGPGTRLTVT.

Within the sample, this clonotype is medium-sized (0.01 to 0.1%). The chain has TRBV19 and TRBJ1-6; possibly TRBD1 for D (5 bases). This CDR3 has 17 amino acids. The germline CDR1 and CDR2 sequences are LNHDA and SQIVND (reference sequence). Trimming shortened V by 7 bases and J by 1 base, and 17 bases separated the two germline ends. CDR3 region: CASTPEGPQSYNSPLHF. CDR3 nucleotides: TGTGCCAGTACCCCTGAGGGGCCTCAGTCCTATAATTCACCCCTCCACTTT.

The V and J genes are TRBV11-2 and TRBJ1-2; D unresolved. Germline V gene data show CDR1 as SGHAT and CDR2 as FQNNGV. The V end was cut by 1 base, the J end by 5 bases, with 5 bases between. This CDR3 is 12 amino acids long. The CDR3 DNA reads as TGTGCCAGCAGCTTAGGGGTTTATGGCTACACCTTC. Translating it yields CASSLGVYGYTF. Combining the CDR3 with reference TRBV11-2 and TRBJ1-2 gives the whole variable domain EAGVAQSPRYKIIEKRQSVAFWCNPISGHATLYWYQQILGQGPKLLIQFQNNGVVDDSQLPKDRFSAERLKGVDSTLKIQPAKLEDSAVYLCASSLGVYGYTFGSGTRLTVV.

The genes are TRBV5-4 and TRBJ1-1, with 8 bases that match TRBD1. Germline values: CDR1 SGHNT, CDR2 YYREEE (reference sequence). This CDR3 region has 15 residues. Trimming cost V 7 bases and J 3 bases; bases outside gene matches: 11. The chain's CDR3 is CASGTDWTGYTEAFF. CDR3 DNA: TGTGCCAGCGGAACCGACTGGACAGGGTACACTGAAGCTTTCTTT.